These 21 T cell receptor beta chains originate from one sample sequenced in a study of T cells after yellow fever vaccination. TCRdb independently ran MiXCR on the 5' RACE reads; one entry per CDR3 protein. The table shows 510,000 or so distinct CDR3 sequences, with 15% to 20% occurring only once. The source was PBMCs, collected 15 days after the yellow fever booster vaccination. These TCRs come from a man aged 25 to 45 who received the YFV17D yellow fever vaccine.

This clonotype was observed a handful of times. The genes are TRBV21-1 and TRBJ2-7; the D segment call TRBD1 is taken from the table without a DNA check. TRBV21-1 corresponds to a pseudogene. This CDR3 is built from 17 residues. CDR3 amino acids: CASSKPGRGRISYEQYF. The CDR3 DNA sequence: TGTGCCAGCAGCAAACCCGGCAGGGGGCGCATCTCCTACGAGCAGTACTTC.

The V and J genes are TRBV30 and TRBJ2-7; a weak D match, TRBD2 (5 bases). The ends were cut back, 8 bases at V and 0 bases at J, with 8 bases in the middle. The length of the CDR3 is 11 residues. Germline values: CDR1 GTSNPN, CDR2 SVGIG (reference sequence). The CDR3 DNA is TGTGCCCGAGAGGGCTCCTACGAGCAGTACTTC. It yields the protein CAREGSYEQYF.

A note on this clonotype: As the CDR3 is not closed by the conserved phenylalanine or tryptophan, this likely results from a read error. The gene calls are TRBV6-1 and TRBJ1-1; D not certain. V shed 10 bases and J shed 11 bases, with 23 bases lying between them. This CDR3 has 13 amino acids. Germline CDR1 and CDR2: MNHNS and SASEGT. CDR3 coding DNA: TGTGCCACCGGAATACTGATCCCCCCAAGGGCTTTCCTT. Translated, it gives CATGILIPPRAFL.

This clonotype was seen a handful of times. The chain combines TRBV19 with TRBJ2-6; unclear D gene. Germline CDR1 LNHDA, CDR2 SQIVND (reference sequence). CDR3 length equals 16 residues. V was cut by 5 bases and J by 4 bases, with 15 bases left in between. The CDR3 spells CASSADSGVGANVLTF. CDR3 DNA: TGTGCCAGTAGTGCCGATAGTGGGGTCGGGGCCAACGTCCTGACTTTC. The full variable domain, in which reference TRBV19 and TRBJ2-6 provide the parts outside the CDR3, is DGGITQSPKYLFRKEGQNVTLSCEQNLNHDAMYWYRQDPGQGLRLIYYSQIVNDFQKGDIAEGYSVSREKKESFPLTVTSAQKNPTAFYLCASSADSGVGANVLTFGAGSRLTVL.

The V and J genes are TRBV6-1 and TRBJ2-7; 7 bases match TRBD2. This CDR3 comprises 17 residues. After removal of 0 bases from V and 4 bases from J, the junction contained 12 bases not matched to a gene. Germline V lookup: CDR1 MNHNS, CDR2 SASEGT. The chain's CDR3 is CASSEALMSGTFYEQYF. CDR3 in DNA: TGTGCCAGCAGTGAAGCGCTTATGAGCGGGACTTTTTACGAGCAGTACTTC.

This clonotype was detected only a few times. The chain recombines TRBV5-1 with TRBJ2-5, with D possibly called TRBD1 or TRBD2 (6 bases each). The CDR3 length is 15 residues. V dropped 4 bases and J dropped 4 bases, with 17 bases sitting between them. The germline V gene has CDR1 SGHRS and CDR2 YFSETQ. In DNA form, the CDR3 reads TGCGCCAGCAGCGGGACGACAGGAGGGGCAGAGACCCAGTACTTC. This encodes CASSGTTGGAETQYF.

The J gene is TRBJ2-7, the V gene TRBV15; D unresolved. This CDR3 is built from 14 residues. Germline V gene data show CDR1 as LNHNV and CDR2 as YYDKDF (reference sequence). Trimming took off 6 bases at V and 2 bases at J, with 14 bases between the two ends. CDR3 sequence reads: CATRRTAETYEQYF. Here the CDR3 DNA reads TGTGCCACCAGACGGACGGCAGAAACCTACGAGCAGTACTTC.

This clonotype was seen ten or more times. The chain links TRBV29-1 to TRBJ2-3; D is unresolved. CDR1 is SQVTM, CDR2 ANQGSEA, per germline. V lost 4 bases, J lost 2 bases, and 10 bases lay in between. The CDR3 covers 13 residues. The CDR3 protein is CSVADMITDTQYF. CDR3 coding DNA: TGCAGCGTTGCGGATATGATCACAGATACGCAGTATTTT.

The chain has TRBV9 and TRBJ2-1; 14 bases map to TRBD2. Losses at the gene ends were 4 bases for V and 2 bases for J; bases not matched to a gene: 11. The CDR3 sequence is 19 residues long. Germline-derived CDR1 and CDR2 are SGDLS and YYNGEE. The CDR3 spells CASSSPGTSGSVAYNEQFF. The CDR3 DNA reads TGTGCCAGCAGCTCACCCGGGACTAGCGGGAGTGTCGCCTACAATGAGCAGTTCTTC.

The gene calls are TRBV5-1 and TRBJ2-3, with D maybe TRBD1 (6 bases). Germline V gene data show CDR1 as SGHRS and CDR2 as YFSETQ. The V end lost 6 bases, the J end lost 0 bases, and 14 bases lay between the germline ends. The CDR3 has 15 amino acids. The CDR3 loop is CASTTDRGSTDTQYF. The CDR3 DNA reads TGCGCCAGCACCACGGACAGAGGAAGCACAGATACGCAGTATTTT.

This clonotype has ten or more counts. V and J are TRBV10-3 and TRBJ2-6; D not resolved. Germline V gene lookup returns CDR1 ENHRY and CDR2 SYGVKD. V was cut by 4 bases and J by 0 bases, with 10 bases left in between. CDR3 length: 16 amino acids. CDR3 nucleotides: TGTGCCATCAGTGCTCATGGGGTCTCTGGGGCCAACGTCCTGACTTTC. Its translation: CAISAHGVSGANVLTF.

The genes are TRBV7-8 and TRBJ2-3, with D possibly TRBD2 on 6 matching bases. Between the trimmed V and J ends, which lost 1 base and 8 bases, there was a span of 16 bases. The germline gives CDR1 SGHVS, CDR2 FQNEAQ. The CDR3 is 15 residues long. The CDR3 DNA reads TGTGCCAGCAGCTTAGTGTGGGCGGGACCGGGTACGCAGTATTTT. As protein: CASSLVWAGPGTQYF.

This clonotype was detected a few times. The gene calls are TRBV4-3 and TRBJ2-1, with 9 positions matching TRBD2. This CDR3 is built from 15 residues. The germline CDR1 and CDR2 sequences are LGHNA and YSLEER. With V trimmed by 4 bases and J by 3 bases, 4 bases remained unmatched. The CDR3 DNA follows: TGCGCCAGCAGCCCGACTAGCGGACACTACAATGAGCAGTTCTTC. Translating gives CASSPTSGHYNEQFF.

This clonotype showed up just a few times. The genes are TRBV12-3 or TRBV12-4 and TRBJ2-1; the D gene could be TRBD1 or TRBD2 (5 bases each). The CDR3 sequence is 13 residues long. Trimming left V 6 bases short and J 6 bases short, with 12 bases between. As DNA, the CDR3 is TGTGCCAGCAGCTACGGGACGAGCAATGAGCAGTTCTTC. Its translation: CASSYGTSNEQFF.

CDR3 coding DNA: TGTGCCAGCAGCTTACGACAGCTAGAGACCCAGTACTTC. Its translation is CASSLRQLETQYF. The chain combines TRBV7-8 with TRBJ2-5, with D perhaps TRBD1 (5 bases). This CDR3 is built from 13 residues. Germline V gives CDR1 SGHVS, CDR2 FQNEAQ. The V end lost 2 bases, the J end lost 4 bases, and 8 bases lay between the germline ends.

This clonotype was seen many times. CDR3 DNA: TGTGCCAGCAGTTTAGGTGGGGACAGCAACAATGAGCAGTTCTTC. Translating gives CASSLGGDSNNEQFF. The V and J genes are TRBV12-3 or TRBV12-4 and TRBJ2-1; 7 bases match TRBD1. The CDR3 runs 15 residues. The junction had 5 bases not matched to a gene; V was cut back by 1 base and J by 5 bases.

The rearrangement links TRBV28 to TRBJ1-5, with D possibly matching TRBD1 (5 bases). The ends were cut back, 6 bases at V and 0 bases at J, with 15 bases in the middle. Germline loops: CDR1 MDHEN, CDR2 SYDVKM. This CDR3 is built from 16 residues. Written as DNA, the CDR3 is TGTGCCAGCAGCCCCGGGGGTCCTTATAGCAATCAGCCCCAGCATTTT. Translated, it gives CASSPGGPYSNQPQHF.

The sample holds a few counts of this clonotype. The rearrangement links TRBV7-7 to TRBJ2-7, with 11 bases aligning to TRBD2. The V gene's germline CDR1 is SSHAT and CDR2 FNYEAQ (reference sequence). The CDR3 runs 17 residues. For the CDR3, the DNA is TGTGCTAGCGGGGGGACTAGCGGCCTGGCAGTCTACTACGAGCAGTACTTC. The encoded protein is CASGGTSGLAVYYEQYF.

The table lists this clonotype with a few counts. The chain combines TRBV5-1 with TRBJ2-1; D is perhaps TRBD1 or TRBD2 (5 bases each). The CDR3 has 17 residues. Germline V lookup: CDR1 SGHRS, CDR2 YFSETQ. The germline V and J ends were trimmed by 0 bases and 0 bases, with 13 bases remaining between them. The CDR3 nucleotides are TGCGCCAGCAGCTTGGAGGGACCCCTGAGCTCCTACAATGAGCAGTTCTTC. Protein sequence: CASSLEGPLSSYNEQFF.

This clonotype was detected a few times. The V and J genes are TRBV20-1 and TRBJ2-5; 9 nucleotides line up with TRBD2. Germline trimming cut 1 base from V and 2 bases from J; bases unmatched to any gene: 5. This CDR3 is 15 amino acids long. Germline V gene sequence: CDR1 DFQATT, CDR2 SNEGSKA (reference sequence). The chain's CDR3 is CSARVASGIQETQYF. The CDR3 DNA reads TGCAGTGCTAGAGTGGCTAGCGGGATTCAAGAGACCCAGTACTTC.

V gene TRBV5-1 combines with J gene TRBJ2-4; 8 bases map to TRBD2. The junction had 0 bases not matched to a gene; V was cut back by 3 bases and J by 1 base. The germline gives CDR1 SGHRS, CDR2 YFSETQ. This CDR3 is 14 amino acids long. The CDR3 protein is CASSSSGAKNIQYF. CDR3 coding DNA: TGCGCCAGCAGCTCTAGCGGGGCCAAAAACATTCAGTACTTC.